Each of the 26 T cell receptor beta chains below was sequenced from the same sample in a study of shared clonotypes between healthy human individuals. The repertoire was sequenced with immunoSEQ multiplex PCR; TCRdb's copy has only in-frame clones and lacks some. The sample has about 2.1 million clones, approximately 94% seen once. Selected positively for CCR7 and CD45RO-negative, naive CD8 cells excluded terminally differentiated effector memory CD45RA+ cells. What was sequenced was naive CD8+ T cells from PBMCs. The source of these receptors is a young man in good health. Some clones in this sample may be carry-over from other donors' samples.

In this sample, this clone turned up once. As DNA, the CDR3 is TGTGCCAGCAGTGATAGCGGAGATGGGTACGAGCAGTACTTC. Translated: CASSDSGDGYEQYF. The J gene is TRBJ2-7, the V gene TRBV25-1; D is perhaps TRBD2 (6 bases). CDR3 size: 14 residues. Germline lookup yields CDR1 MGHDK and CDR2 SYGVNS. V lost 3 bases, J lost 4 bases, and 13 bases lay in between.

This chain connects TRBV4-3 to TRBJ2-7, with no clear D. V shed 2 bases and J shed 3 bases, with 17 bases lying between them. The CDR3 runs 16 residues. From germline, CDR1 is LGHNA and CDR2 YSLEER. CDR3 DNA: TGCGCCAGCAGCCAAAGTTACCCGAGGTCAGACTACGAGCAGTACTTC. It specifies CASSQSYPRSDYEQYF.

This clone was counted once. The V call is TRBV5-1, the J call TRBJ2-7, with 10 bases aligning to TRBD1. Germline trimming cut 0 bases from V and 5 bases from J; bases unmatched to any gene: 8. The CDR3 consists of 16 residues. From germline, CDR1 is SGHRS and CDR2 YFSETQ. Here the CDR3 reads CASSLAGTGVENEQYF. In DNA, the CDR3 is TGCGCCAGCAGCTTGGCCGGGACAGGGGTGGAGAACGAGCAGTACTTC.

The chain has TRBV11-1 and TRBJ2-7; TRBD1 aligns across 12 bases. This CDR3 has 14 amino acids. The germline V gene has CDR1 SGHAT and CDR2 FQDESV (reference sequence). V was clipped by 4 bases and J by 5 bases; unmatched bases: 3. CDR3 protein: CASSSGTGGDEQYF. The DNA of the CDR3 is TGTGCCAGCAGCTCGGGGACAGGGGGCGACGAGCAGTACTTC.

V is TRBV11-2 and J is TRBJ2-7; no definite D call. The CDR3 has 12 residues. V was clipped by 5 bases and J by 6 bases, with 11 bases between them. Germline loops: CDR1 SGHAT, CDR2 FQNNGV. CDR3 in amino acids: CASSRAVVEQYF. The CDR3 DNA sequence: TGTGCCAGCAGCCGCGCGGTGGTCGAGCAGTACTTC.

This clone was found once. This chain's CDR3 is CASSRRQGRWVIQYF. The DNA of the CDR3 is TGTGCCAGCAGTCGTAGACAGGGGCGCTGGGTCATTCAGTACTTC. The chain is built from TRBV7-9 and TRBJ2-4; 8 bases agree with TRBD1. Per the germline V gene, CDR1 is SEHNR and CDR2 is FQNEAQ (reference sequence). Trimming cost V 6 bases and J 9 bases; bases outside gene matches: 13. The CDR3 has 15 amino acids.

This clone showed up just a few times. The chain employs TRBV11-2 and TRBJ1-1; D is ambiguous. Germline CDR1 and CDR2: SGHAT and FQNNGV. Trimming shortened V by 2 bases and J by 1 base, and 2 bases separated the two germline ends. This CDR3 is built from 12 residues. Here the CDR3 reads CASSLQNTEAFF. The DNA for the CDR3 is TGTGCCAGCAGCTTACAGAACACTGAAGCTTTCTTT.

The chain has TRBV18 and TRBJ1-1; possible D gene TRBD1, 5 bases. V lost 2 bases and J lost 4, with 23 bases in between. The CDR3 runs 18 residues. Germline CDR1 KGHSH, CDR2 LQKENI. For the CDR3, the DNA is TGTGCCAGCTCACCAAGTCAGGGCCTCAAGGGTTGGGGCACTGAAGCTTTCTTT. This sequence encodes CASSPSQGLKGWGTEAFF.

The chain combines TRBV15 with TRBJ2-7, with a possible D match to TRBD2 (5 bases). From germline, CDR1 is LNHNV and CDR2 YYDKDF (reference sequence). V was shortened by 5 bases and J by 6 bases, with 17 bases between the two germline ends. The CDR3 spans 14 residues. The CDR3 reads CATSGKAAGTEQYF. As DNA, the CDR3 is TGTGCCACCAGCGGAAAAGCCGCGGGTACCGAGCAGTACTTC.

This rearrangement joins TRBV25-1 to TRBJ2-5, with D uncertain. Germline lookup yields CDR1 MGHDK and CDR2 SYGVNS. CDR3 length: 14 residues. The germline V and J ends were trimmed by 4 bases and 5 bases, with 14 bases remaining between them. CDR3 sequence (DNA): TGTGCCAGCAGTGTAGGCCCCCCGGCGGAGACCCAGTACTTC. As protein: CASSVGPPAETQYF. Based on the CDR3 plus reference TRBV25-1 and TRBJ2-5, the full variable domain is EADIYQTPRYLVIGTGKKITLECSQTMGHDKMYWYQQDPGMELHLIHYSYGVNSTEKGDLSSESTVSRIRTEHFPLTLESARPSHTSQYLCASSVGPPAETQYFGPGTRLLVL.

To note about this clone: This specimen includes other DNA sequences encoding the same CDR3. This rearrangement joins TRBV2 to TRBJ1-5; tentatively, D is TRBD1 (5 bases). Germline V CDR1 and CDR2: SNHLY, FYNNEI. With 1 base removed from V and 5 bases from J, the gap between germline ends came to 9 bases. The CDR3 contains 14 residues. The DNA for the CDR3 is TGTGCCAGCAGTGAAGGGCAGGGCGATCAGCCCCAGCATTTT. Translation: CASSEGQGDQPQHF.

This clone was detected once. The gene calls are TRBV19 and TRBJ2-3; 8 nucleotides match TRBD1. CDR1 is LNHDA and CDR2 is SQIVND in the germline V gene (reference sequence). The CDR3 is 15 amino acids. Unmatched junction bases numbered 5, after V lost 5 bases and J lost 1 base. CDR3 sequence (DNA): TGTGCCAGTAGTGACAGGGGTCATGGCACAGATACGCAGTATTTT. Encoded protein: CASSDRGHGTDTQYF.

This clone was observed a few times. CDR3 sequence (DNA): TGTGCCAGCAGTTATGACACTGAAGCTTTCTTT. This sequence encodes CASSYDTEAFF. The chain carries TRBV6-6 and TRBJ1-1; D gene unclear. The V end was cut by 3 bases, the J end by 3 bases, with 2 bases between. CDR1 is MNHNY, CDR2 SVGAGI, per germline (reference sequence). There are 11 residues in the CDR3.

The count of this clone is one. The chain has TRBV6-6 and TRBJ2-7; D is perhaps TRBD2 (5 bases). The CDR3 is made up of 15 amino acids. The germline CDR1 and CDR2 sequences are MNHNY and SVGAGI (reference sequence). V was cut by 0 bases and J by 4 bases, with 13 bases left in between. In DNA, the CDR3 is TGTGCCAGCAGTTACTCGAACGCGGAGGAGTACGAGCAGTACTTC. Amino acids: CASSYSNAEEYEQYF.

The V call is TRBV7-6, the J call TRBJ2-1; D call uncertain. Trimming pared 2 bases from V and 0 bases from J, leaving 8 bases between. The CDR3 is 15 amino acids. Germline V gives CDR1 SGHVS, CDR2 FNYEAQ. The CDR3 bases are TGTGCCAGCAGCTTACTGTCGAGCTCCTACAATGAGCAGTTCTTC. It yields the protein CASSLLSSSYNEQFF.

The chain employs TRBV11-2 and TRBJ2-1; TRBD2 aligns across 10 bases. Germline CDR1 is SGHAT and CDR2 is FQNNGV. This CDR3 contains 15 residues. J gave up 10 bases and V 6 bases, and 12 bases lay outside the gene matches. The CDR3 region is CASSTWTSGSGEQFF. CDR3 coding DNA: TGTGCCAGCAGTACCTGGACTAGCGGTAGCGGGGAGCAGTTCTTC.

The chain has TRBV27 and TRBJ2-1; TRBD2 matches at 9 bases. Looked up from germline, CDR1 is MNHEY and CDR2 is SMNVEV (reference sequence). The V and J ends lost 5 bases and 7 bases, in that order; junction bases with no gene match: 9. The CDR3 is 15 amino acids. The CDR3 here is CASSLMGLAGNEQFF. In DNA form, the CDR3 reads TGTGCCAGCAGTCTAATGGGACTAGCTGGGAATGAGCAGTTCTTC.

The CDR3 protein is CASSQGTTWQPQHF. The DNA of the CDR3 is TGTGCCAGCAGCCAAGGGACCACTTGGCAGCCCCAGCATTTT. The V call is TRBV7-9, the J call TRBJ1-5, with D possibly TRBD1 on 5 matching bases. Germline-derived CDR1 and CDR2 are SEHNR and FQNEAQ (reference sequence). CDR3 length: 14 residues. Trimming left V 5 bases short and J 7 bases short, with 15 bases between.

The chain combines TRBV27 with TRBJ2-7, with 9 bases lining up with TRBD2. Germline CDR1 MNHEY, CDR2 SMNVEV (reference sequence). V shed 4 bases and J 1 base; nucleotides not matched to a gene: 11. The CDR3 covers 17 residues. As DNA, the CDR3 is TGTGCCAGCAGTTCCATCCCCCCCCTAGCGGGATCCTACGAGCAGTACTTC. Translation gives CASSSIPPLAGSYEQYF.

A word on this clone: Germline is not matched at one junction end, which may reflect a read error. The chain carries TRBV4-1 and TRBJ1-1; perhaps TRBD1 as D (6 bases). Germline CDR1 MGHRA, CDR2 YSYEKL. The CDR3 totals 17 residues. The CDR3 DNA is TGCGCCAGCGGCCAAGGGGTAGGCGGGGGGCCGGACACTGAAGCTTTCTTT. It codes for CASGQGVGGGPDTEAFF.

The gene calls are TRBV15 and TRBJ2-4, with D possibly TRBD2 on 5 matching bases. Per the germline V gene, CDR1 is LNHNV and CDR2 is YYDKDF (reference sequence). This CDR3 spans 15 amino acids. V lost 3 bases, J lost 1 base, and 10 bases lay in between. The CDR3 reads CATSRSGMAKNIQYF. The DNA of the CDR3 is TGTGCCACCAGCAGGTCCGGGATGGCCAAAAACATTCAGTACTTC.

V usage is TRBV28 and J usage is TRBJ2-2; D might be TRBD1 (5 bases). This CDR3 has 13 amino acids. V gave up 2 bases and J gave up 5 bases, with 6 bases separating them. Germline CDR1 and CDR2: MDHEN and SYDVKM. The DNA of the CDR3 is TGTGCCAGCAGTTTACCAGGGACCGGGGAGCTGTTTTTT. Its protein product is CASSLPGTGELFF.

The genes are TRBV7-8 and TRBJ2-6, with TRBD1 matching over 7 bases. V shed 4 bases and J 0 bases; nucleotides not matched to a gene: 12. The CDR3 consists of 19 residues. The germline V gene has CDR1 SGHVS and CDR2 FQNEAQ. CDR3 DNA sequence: TGTGCCAGCAGCTCGTACAGGGGCCAACTCATCTCTGGGGCCAACGTCCTGACTTTC. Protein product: CASSSYRGQLISGANVLTF.

The CDR3 nucleotides are TGTGCCAGCAGCTTAGTAGGTCACGGGCAGTACTTC. Residues: CASSLVGHGQYF. V is TRBV7-8 and J is TRBJ2-7; the D is unclear. Germline V gene sequence: CDR1 SGHVS, CDR2 FQNEAQ. The V end lost 1 base, the J end lost 9 bases, and 10 bases lay between the germline ends. The CDR3 spans 12 residues.

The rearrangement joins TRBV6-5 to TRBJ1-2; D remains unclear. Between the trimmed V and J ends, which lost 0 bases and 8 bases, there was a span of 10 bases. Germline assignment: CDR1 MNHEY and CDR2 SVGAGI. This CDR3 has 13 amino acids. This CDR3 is CASSYSPYRGYTF. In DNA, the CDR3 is TGTGCCAGCAGTTACTCGCCCTATAGAGGCTACACCTTC.

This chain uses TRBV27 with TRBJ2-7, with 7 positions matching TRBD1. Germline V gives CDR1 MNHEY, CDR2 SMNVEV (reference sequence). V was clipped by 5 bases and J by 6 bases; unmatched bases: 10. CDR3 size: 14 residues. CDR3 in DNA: TGTGCCAGCAGTCCCGACAGGGCTAGTCTCGAGCAGTACTTC. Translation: CASSPDRASLEQYF.